This is a list of T cell receptor beta chains from one sample in a study of blood T cell repertoires in COVID-19. The data were produced by immunoSEQ multiplex PCR, yet TCRdb's version contains in-frame clones alone and is incomplete. The sample yields 150,000 to 250,000 clones, about 95% seen once. The sequencing sample was made of peripheral blood. Receptor source: a man aged 30-40 years with COVID-19, enrolled during active disease. The CDR3 runs from the conserved cysteine through the conserved F or W. D genes are given only for firm matches. Size values are once, few and many counts, or a class for expanded clones, and some rows have none.

TRBV27	.	TRBJ1-1	.	TGTGCCAGCAGTTTAGATACCCACAATGAAGCTTTCTTT	CASSLDTHNEAFF
TRBV2	.	TRBJ1-1	.	TGTGCCAGCAGTAACTCTCCCGAAGCTTTCTTT	CASSNSPEAFF
TRBV2	.	TRBJ1-5	.	TGTGCCAGCATTTCAGGGGCAAATCAGCCCCAGCATTTT	CASISGANQPQHF
TRBV19	.	TRBJ1-1	.	TGTGCCAGTAGTATCAGGGTTCGGGACACTGAAGCTTTCTTT	CASSIRVRDTEAFF
TRBV27	.	TRBJ1-4	TRBD1	TGTGCCAGCAGTCCGAGACAGGGAAGAAATGAAAAACTGTTTTTT	CASSPRQGRNEKLFF
TRBV5-4	.	TRBJ2-1	TRBD2	TGTGCCAGCAGCTCCGGGACTAGACACAATGAGCAGTTCTTC	CASSSGTRHNEQFF
TRBV5-1	.	TRBJ2-7	TRBD2	TGCGCCAGCAGCTTGAGCACTAGCGGGTACGAGCAGTACTTC	CASSLSTSGYEQYF
TRBV5-1	.	TRBJ1-4	.	TGCGCCAGCAGCCTATCTCAACAGGGTGAAAAACTGTTTTTT	CASSLSQQGEKLFF
TRBV18	.	TRBJ2-1	TRBD2	TGTGCCAGCTCGAGGACTAGCGGGGGGGCTACTACTAACAATGAGCAGTTCTTC	CASSRTSGGATTNNEQFF
TRBV5-5	few	TRBJ1-1	.	TGTGCCAGCAGCTTGGTCGGCAGGGCCACTGAAGCTTTCTTT	CASSLVGRATEAFF
TRBV9	.	TRBJ2-6	.	TGTGCCAGCAGCGTCGGACACTCCTCAGTGAGAGGGGCCAACGTCCTGACTTTC	CASSVGHSSVRGANVLTF
TRBV11-2	.	TRBJ1-4	.	TGTGCCAGCAGCCCGGTGGAAGACAGTACCGAAAAACTGTTTTTT	CASSPVEDSTEKLFF
TRBV3-1/TRBV3-2	few	TRBJ2-7	.	TGTGCCAGCAGCCAAGGAGGCGAGCAGTACTTC	CASSQGGEQYF
TRBV30	.	TRBJ2-2	.	TGTGCCTGGAGTGTACGATACAGGGAGACCGGGGAGCTGTTTTTT	CAWSVRYRETGELFF
TRBV5-1	.	TRBJ1-2	TRBD1	TGCGCCAGCAGCCAGACAGGGAACTATGGCTACACCTTC	CASSQTGNYGYTF
TRBV18	.	TRBJ1-4	.	TGTGCCAGCTCACCGGACAGAAATGAAAAACTGTTTTTT	CASSPDRNEKLFF
TRBV3-1/TRBV3-2	.	TRBJ1-6	TRBD1	TGTGCCAGCAGCCCGACAGGGTCTAATTCACCCCTCCACTTT	CASSPTGSNSPLHF
TRBV5-1	.	TRBJ1-6	.	TGCGCCAGCAGCTTAGGGGGATCAAATTCACCCCTCCACTTT	CASSLGGSNSPLHF
TRBV2	.	TRBJ2-7	TRBD2	TGTGCCAGCAGGTTCGGGGGGGGGCCCTCCTACGAGCAGTACTTC	CASRFGGGPSYEQYF
TRBV19	.	TRBJ1-2	TRBD1	TGTGCCAGTAGTTCCTGGACAGGGGTTAAAGATGGCTACACCTTC	CASSSWTGVKDGYTF
TRBV2	.	TRBJ2-7	.	TGTGCCAGCAGTGAAACCTTGGACAGCTCCTACGAGCAGTACTTC	CASSETLDSSYEQYF
TRBV19	once	TRBJ1-5	.	TGTGCCAGTAGTGTACAGGGAAATCAGCCCCAGCATTTT	CASSVQGNQPQHF
TRBV5-4	.	TRBJ2-4	.	TGTGCCAGCAGCTGGGCTGCGGGGGCCGGGGACATTCAGTACTTC	CASSWAAGAGDIQYF
TRBV7-9	.	TRBJ2-1	.	TGTGCCAGCAGCTTCCCAGGGCTCAATGAGCAGTTCTTC	CASSFPGLNEQFF
TRBV19	.	TRBJ2-1	.	TGTGCCAGTAGTATAGCCCCCGGGGTGATGAGCTCCTACAATGAGCAGTTCTTC	CASSIAPGVMSSYNEQFF
TRBV6-5	.	TRBJ1-1	TRBD1	TGTGCCAGCAGTAGGGCAGGGGGCTCGACTGAAGCTTTCTTT	CASSRAGGSTEAFF
TRBV7-9	.	TRBJ2-3	.	TGTGCCAGCAGCTCCGCAGGGGTTGTCACAGATACGCAGTATTTT	CASSSAGVVTDTQYF
TRBV9	once	TRBJ2-5	.	TGTGCCAGCAGCGTAGCGGTTGGCAGGGACTTCGCTTCGGGGGAGACCCAGTACTTC	CASSVAVGRDFASGETQYF
TRBV6-5	.	TRBJ1-2	.	TGTGCCAGCAGTTATGGAGGAGGGCAGGACTTGGGGTACACCTTC	CASSYGGGQDLGYTF
TRBV13	.	TRBJ1-5	.	TGTGCCAGCAGCCTAAGGGGACTGATCTATAGCAATCAGCCCCAGCATTTT	CASSLRGLIYSNQPQHF
TRBV12-5	.	TRBJ1-1	.	TGTGCTAGTGGTTTGGAAGGGGGGGGGACTGAAGCTTTCTTT	CASGLEGGGTEAFF
TRBV7-9	.	TRBJ1-4	.	TGTGCCAGCAGCTTACTGGTGAGGGAAAAACTGTTTTTT	CASSLLVREKLFF
TRBV7-2	.	TRBJ1-5	TRBD1	TGTGCCAGCAGCCCGGGACAGAGTCAGCCCCAGCATTTT	CASSPGQSQPQHF
TRBV6-5	.	TRBJ1-1	.	TGTGCCAGCAGTTACTCGACTGGGGCCGCTGAAGCTTTCTTT	CASSYSTGAAEAFF
TRBV10-3	.	TRBJ1-1	.	TGTGCCAACGGGGAAGGAGCGGCCGAAGCTTTCTTT	CANGEGAAEAFF
TRBV7-2	.	TRBJ1-4	.	TGTGCCAGCAGCTTACTTGGACAGAATGAAAAACTGTTTTTT	CASSLLGQNEKLFF
TRBV5-5	.	TRBJ2-3	.	TGTGCCAGCAGCTTCTTCCTTCCGGGAGCGAACACAGATACGCAGTATTTT	CASSFFLPGANTDTQYF
TRBV30	.	TRBJ2-3	.	TGTGCCTGGAAAGGGACTCAGCAATCCGGGGATACGCAGTATTTT	CAWKGTQQSGDTQYF
TRBV7-9	.	TRBJ2-1	TRBD2	TGTGCCAGCAGCTTAGCGGCTAGCGGGGTATATGAGCAGTTCTTC	CASSLAASGVYEQFF
TRBV5-4	.	TRBJ2-1	TRBD1	TGTGCCAGCAGCTTGGAGGACAGGGTAGTCAATGAGCAGTTCTTC	CASSLEDRVVNEQFF
TRBV5-6	.	TRBJ2-3	TRBD1	TGTGCCAGCAGCTTGCGGACTGGACAGGGCACAGATACGCAGTATTTT	CASSLRTGQGTDTQYF
TRBV5-1	.	TRBJ2-5	.	TGCGCCAGCAGCGGGGACTTACTCCCGGGAGAGACCCAGTACTTC	CASSGDLLPGETQYF
TRBV5-6	.	TRBJ2-1	.	TGTGCCAGCAGCTTTCGGAGTGGAAGCGCCAATGAGCAGTTCTTC	CASSFRSGSANEQFF
TRBV5-1	.	TRBJ2-2	TRBD1	TGCGCCAGCAGAACCGGGACAGGGAGTGTCGGGGAGCTGTTTTTT	CASRTGTGSVGELFF
TRBV6-5	.	TRBJ1-5	.	TGTGCCAGCAGTCCAGGGGCGTATAGCAATCAGCCCCAGCATTTT	CASSPGAYSNQPQHF
TRBV3-1/TRBV3-2	.	TRBJ2-3	.	TGTGCCAGCAGCCCGTCTCTCACAGATACGCAGTATTTT	CASSPSLTDTQYF
TRBV12-3/TRBV12-4	.	TRBJ2-1	TRBD2	TGTGCCAGCGGAAGGACTAGCAATGAGCAGTTCTTC	CASGRTSNEQFF
TRBV2	.	TRBJ1-3	.	TGTGCCAGCAGTGAATCAGGGTTTTCTGGAAACACCATATATTTT	CASSESGFSGNTIYF
TRBV6-5	.	TRBJ1-5	.	TGTGCCAGCAGTTCCAGGGATAGCAATCAGCCCCAGCATTTT	CASSSRDSNQPQHF
TRBV7-9	.	TRBJ1-1	TRBD1	TGTGCCAGCAGCTTCTACGGTTTGGGGGACAGGGGCCCTGAAGCTTTCTTT	CASSFYGLGDRGPEAFF
TRBV3-1/TRBV3-2	.	TRBJ2-5	TRBD2	TGTGCCAGCAGCCAAGGCGGGGGTATCCAAGAGACCCAGTACTTC	CASSQGGGIQETQYF
TRBV18	.	TRBJ1-3	TRBD1	TGTGCCAGCTCACCAGGGGCAGGGGGCGACGGAAACACCATATATTTT	CASSPGAGGDGNTIYF
TRBV5-4	.	TRBJ2-3	TRBD2	TGTGCCAGCAGCCCGACTAGCGGGGGGCCACCAACAGATACGCAGTATTTT	CASSPTSGGPPTDTQYF
TRBV11-2	.	TRBJ1-3	TRBD1	TGTGCCAGCAGCACGTCAGGGGGAGTGTCTGGAAACACCATATATTTT	CASSTSGGVSGNTIYF
TRBV25-1	.	TRBJ1-4	TRBD1	TGTGCCAGTACAAGACAGGGGAATGAAAAACTGTTTTTT	CASTRQGNEKLFF
TRBV5-4	.	TRBJ1-2	.	TGTGCCAGCAGCCCTGGGGGCTCTGGGGACTATGGCTACACCTTC	CASSPGGSGDYGYTF
TRBV7-6	once	TRBJ2-5	TRBD1	TGTGCCAGCAGCTTAACCGACAGGGTTGGAGAGACCCAGTACTTC	CASSLTDRVGETQYF
TRBV2	.	TRBJ1-1	TRBD1	TGTGCCAGCAGGTTGGGGACAGGGGGTACTGAAGCTTTCTTT	CASRLGTGGTEAFF
TRBV6-5	.	TRBJ1-6	TRBD1	TGTGCCAGCCCTTCTAGGCAGGGACAGGCTTCACCCCTCCACTTT	CASPSRQGQASPLHF
TRBV5-4	.	TRBJ2-3	TRBD2	TGTGCCAGCAGCCAAGCTAGCGGGTTAGATACGCAGTATTTT	CASSQASGLDTQYF